The rows below give T cell receptor beta chains drawn from one sample of a study of blood T cell repertoires in COVID-19. Here immunoSEQ multiplex PCR was the method, and the copy in TCRdb shows in-frame clones only, minus some. Here the sample spans some 460,000 clones, roughly nine tenths being singletons. The sequenced sample was PBMCs or T cells enriched from blood (not recorded which). The receptors originated from a woman under 30 who had recovered from COVID-19. Each CDR3 is given with its conserved first and last residue. Each record gives: CDR3 DNA, CDR3 protein, V gene, D gene, clone size, J gene. D genes are given only for firm matches. The size of a clone is reported for some rows only, either as once, few or many, or as a class for expanded clones.

CDR3 DNA: TGTGCCACCTTTTACTATGGCTACACCTTC
CDR3 protein: CATFYYGYTF
V gene: TRBV28
D gene: NA
clone size: NA
J gene: TRBJ1-2

CDR3 DNA: TGTGCTAGTGGTTTAACAATTGACAGGATCGCTAACTATGGCTACACCTTC
CDR3 protein: CASGLTIDRIANYGYTF
V gene: TRBV12-5
D gene: NA
clone size: NA
J gene: TRBJ1-2

CDR3 DNA: TGTGCCAGCAGTTCTTTAGCGGGGGGGCCCCCAGATACGCAGTATTTT
CDR3 protein: CASSSLAGGPPDTQYF
V gene: TRBV28
D gene: TRBD2
clone size: once
J gene: TRBJ2-3

CDR3 DNA: TGTGCCAGCAGCCGACTAGCGGGCACAGATACGCAGTATTTT
CDR3 protein: CASSRLAGTDTQYF
V gene: TRBV6-5
D gene: TRBD2
clone size: few
J gene: TRBJ2-3

CDR3 DNA: TGTGCCAGCAGCTCCTGGACAGATAAGAATTCACCCCTCCACTTT
CDR3 protein: CASSSWTDKNSPLHF
V gene: TRBV5-4
D gene: NA
clone size: once
J gene: TRBJ1-6

CDR3 DNA: TGTGCCAGCTCCCCGGGACAGATCTACGAGCAGTACTTC
CDR3 protein: CASSPGQIYEQYF
V gene: TRBV18
D gene: TRBD1
clone size: NA
J gene: TRBJ2-7

CDR3 DNA: TGTGCTAGTGGTTTGCTCCCACGGACTAGCGGGGACTTCGAGCAGTACTTC
CDR3 protein: CASGLLPRTSGDFEQYF
V gene: TRBV12-5
D gene: TRBD2
clone size: NA
J gene: TRBJ2-7

CDR3 DNA: TGTGCCAGCACCAAGCGGGGGGGCCAAGATACGCAGTATTTT
CDR3 protein: CASTKRGGQDTQYF
V gene: TRBV28
D gene: TRBD2
clone size: NA
J gene: TRBJ2-3

CDR3 DNA: TGCGCCAGCAGGGATACTACGAACACTGAAGCTTTCTTT
CDR3 protein: CASRDTTNTEAFF
V gene: TRBV5-1
D gene: NA
clone size: NA
J gene: TRBJ1-1

CDR3 DNA: TGTGCCAGCAGCCAAGATCCGGGACTGTCCATAGGCTACACCTTC
CDR3 protein: CASSQDPGLSIGYTF
V gene: TRBV4-2
D gene: NA
clone size: few
J gene: TRBJ1-2

CDR3 DNA: TGCGCCAGCAGCTTAACAGGGAGTATGTGGAACACCGGGGAGCTGTTTTTT
CDR3 protein: CASSLTGSMWNTGELFF
V gene: TRBV5-1
D gene: NA
clone size: NA
J gene: TRBJ2-2

CDR3 DNA: TGCAGCGTTTGGGCAGAAGGGGGAAAACTGTTTTTT
CDR3 protein: CSVWAEGGKLFF
V gene: TRBV29-1
D gene: NA
clone size: NA
J gene: TRBJ1-4

CDR3 DNA: TGTGCTAGTCGGTGGAGTAACGGCAATGAGCAGTTCTTC
CDR3 protein: CASRWSNGNEQFF
V gene: TRBV12-5
D gene: NA
clone size: NA
J gene: TRBJ2-1

CDR3 DNA: TGTGCCAGCTCACCCGTCGGACAGGGGGCTGGTGGTAGAAGCTACACCTTC
CDR3 protein: CASSPVGQGAGGRSYTF
V gene: TRBV18
D gene: TRBD1
clone size: NA
J gene: TRBJ1-2

CDR3 DNA: TGTGCCAGCAGTTTCACAGGGGGAACTGGGGCCAACGTCCTGACTTTC
CDR3 protein: CASSFTGGTGANVLTF
V gene: TRBV6-5
D gene: TRBD1
clone size: NA
J gene: TRBJ2-6

CDR3 DNA: TGCAGCGTACTACACCGACAGGCAGACAACACTGAAGCTTTCTTT
CDR3 protein: CSVLHRQADNTEAFF
V gene: TRBV29-1
D gene: NA
clone size: NA
J gene: TRBJ1-1

CDR3 DNA: TGTGCCAGCAGCTTATCCGGACAGGATAATTCACCCCTCCACTTT
CDR3 protein: CASSLSGQDNSPLHF
V gene: TRBV7-6
D gene: TRBD1
clone size: NA
J gene: TRBJ1-6

CDR3 DNA: TGTGCCAGCAGCCAAGGGACAGGGTTTACCGATACGCAGTATTTT
CDR3 protein: CASSQGTGFTDTQYF
V gene: TRBV14
D gene: TRBD1
clone size: NA
J gene: TRBJ2-3

CDR3 DNA: TGTGCCAGCAGCCTCCCCGGGACACCGGATAACTATGGCTACACCTTC
CDR3 protein: CASSLPGTPDNYGYTF
V gene: TRBV2
D gene: NA
clone size: NA
J gene: TRBJ1-2

CDR3 DNA: TGTGCCAGCAGCTTACTAGGGAACACTGAAGCTTTCTTT
CDR3 protein: CASSLLGNTEAFF
V gene: TRBV11-3
D gene: NA
clone size: NA
J gene: TRBJ1-1

CDR3 DNA: TGTGCCAGCAGCCCATTCTCTGGTAAGGTGCGGGTAGAGACCCAGTACTTC
CDR3 protein: CASSPFSGKVRVETQYF
V gene: TRBV14
D gene: NA
clone size: NA
J gene: TRBJ2-5

CDR3 DNA: TGTGCCAGCAGTTTCGGGACAGGGGACGCCTACGAGCAGTACTTC
CDR3 protein: CASSFGTGDAYEQYF
V gene: TRBV28
D gene: TRBD1
clone size: NA
J gene: TRBJ2-7

CDR3 DNA: TGCGCCAGCAGCCAAGGAGGCGGCACGTCGTCCTATGGCTACACCTTC
CDR3 protein: CASSQGGGTSSYGYTF
V gene: TRBV4-1
D gene: NA
clone size: NA
J gene: TRBJ1-2

CDR3 DNA: TGTGCCTCCAAAGGTGGCACAGTTAACACTGAAGCTTTCTTT
CDR3 protein: CASKGGTVNTEAFF
V gene: TRBV7-9
D gene: NA
clone size: NA
J gene: TRBJ1-1

CDR3 DNA: TGTGCCAGTAGTATGGTCGGGGGGGAGACCCAGTACTTC
CDR3 protein: CASSMVGGETQYF
V gene: TRBV19
D gene: TRBD2
clone size: NA
J gene: TRBJ2-5

CDR3 DNA: TGTGCTAGTGGCCTCGGGGGCTCTGGAAACACCATATATTTT
CDR3 protein: CASGLGGSGNTIYF
V gene: TRBV12-5
D gene: NA
clone size: NA
J gene: TRBJ1-3

CDR3 DNA: TGTGCCAGCAGCTATGACAGGGTGGCTGAAGCTTTCTTT
CDR3 protein: CASSYDRVAEAFF
V gene: TRBV7-2
D gene: TRBD1
clone size: NA
J gene: TRBJ1-1

CDR3 DNA: TGTGCCAGCAGCGTTTACGACACGGGAATTAACTATGGCTACACCTTC
CDR3 protein: CASSVYDTGINYGYTF
V gene: TRBV7-9
D gene: NA
clone size: NA
J gene: TRBJ1-2

CDR3 DNA: TGTGCCAGCAGCTTCTACAGGCTCGACGGCTACACCTTC
CDR3 protein: CASSFYRLDGYTF
V gene: TRBV7-9
D gene: NA
clone size: NA
J gene: TRBJ1-2

CDR3 DNA: TGTGCCAGCAGTCCGGACAGGGTTGAAGAGTTCTTC
CDR3 protein: CASSPDRVEEFF
V gene: TRBV12-3/TRBV12-4
D gene: TRBD1
clone size: NA
J gene: TRBJ2-1

CDR3 DNA: TGTGCCAGCAGTCCACAGGGGGGAAATACCTATCAGCCCCAGCATTTT
CDR3 protein: CASSPQGGNTYQPQHF
V gene: TRBV6-6
D gene: TRBD1
clone size: NA
J gene: TRBJ1-5

CDR3 DNA: TGCGCCAGCAGCGCCGGGGAGGGGGACACCATATATTTT
CDR3 protein: CASSAGEGDTIYF
V gene: TRBV5-1
D gene: NA
clone size: NA
J gene: TRBJ1-3

CDR3 DNA: TGTGCCAGCAGTTTCCCGGGGGGGGCCGCCAATGAGCAGTTCTTC
CDR3 protein: CASSFPGGAANEQFF
V gene: TRBV6-5
D gene: TRBD2
clone size: NA
J gene: TRBJ2-1

CDR3 DNA: TGTGCCAGCTCACCCGGGGGGGCGCTCGAAAAACTGTTTTTT
CDR3 protein: CASSPGGALEKLFF
V gene: TRBV18
D gene: NA
clone size: NA
J gene: TRBJ1-4